The subject of this entry is one T cell receptor (beta chain). This clonotype was observed many times. No antigen is known for it. The record has no base qualities; no much larger clone is one base away. This specimen belongs to a study of blood T cells in healthy people across ages (dated by TCRdb to between 2014 and 2016). Looking at the study overall: In model experiments, template switching captured roughly one uniquely barcoded TCR beta cDNA molecule for every two T cells. Using deep sequencing normalized with unique cDNA molecular identifiers, the study measured how TCR beta repertoire diversity changes with age. Two additional independent replicas of 1 million unique cDNA reads from the same blood draw were analyzed for two donors (one aged 18 to 30 and one aged 80 or older). Donors were grouped into four age groups: young (average 16 years), middle-aged (roughly 37), aged (around 62) and long-lived (about 82). To avoid experimental bias, donors of different ages were distributed randomly across sequencing lanes. Study-wide findings and limitations: As age increased, observed TCR beta diversity per million T cells dropped in a roughly linear way, and a significant reduction was already evident by age about 36. Estimates of total diversity based on one million sequenced T cells were considered lower bounds and underestimates. Compared with the aged group, the long-lived group had more naive CD4+ T cells, fewer expanded clones and increased TCR diversity, suggesting age selection. Donor CMV infection status was unknown, potentially confounding age-related changes in expanded clonotypes. Since profiling was done on bulk unsorted PBMCs, naive and antigen-experienced compartments could not be conclusively compared. There was a strong correlation between observed TCR beta diversity and the percentage of naive T cells measured by flow cytometry.

The donors were a few dozen Caucasian individuals from Russia, aged roughly 6 to 90 years, who were systemically healthy. Each donor gave about 11 milliliters of peripheral blood, drawn into EDTA-treated Vacutainer tubes. Ficoll-Paque density-gradient centrifugation was used to isolate PBMCs, with at least 6.5 million per sample. Trizol reagent was used to extract total RNA from PBMCs, with at least 6 micrograms per sample. Naive CD45RAhigh/CD27high T cell percentages were measured by flow cytometry on a PBMC aliquot from every donor. For CDR1 and CDR2, the germline V gene lists SQVTM and ANQGSEA. The CDR3 contains 18 residues, cysteine and phenylalanine counted. Just the 54-base CDR3 DNA is kept, in frame starting at base 1. Here V drops 1 base and J drops 4 bases, and the junction holds 17 bases not matched to any gene. To prepare the library, 5' RACE was applied. The instrument was an Illumina HiSeq 2500. The second PCR ran for about 6 to 11 cycles and used a J-beta primer mix along with a sample-barcoded 5' primer. A unique molecular identifier was introduced onto each TCR beta cDNA molecule by a template-switch 5' adaptor carrying 12 random nucleotides. Each sample yielded at least 2.5 million CDR3-containing paired-end reads. First-strand cDNA synthesis was performed from all RNA using the Mint cDNA synthesis kit, with priming by a TRBC-specific oligonucleotide. After uracil-DNA glycosylase treatment, a first 18-cycle PCR used universal primers M1SS and BC2_uni_R on all cDNA. The original pipeline was this. Normalization of each sample was performed by random selection of 1 million high-quality reads, each carrying a distinct molecular identifier. Instead of being binned into consensus sequences, reads that shared molecular identifiers were thrown out. MiTCR, with a Q25 quality threshold and the strictest error-elimination algorithm, was used for CDR3 identification, clonotype clustering and error correction. A nonparametric unseen species model using Euler transformation provided a lower-bound estimate of total TCR beta diversity. TCRdb reprocessing: public reads trimmed at Q25 with fastp, clones called with MiXCR, in-frame beta chains kept. Entries that share a CDR3 protein sequence are merged under the most common genes and DNA. These V and J calls derive from TCRdb rather than the authors' analysis. Across this sample there are 1.5 million to 2 million distinct CDR3 sequences, with about 32% seen only once. 11% of the sample lies in the top ten.

The origin of this receptor is a woman aged 25 to 39 in good health. The source material was blood. The chain is assembled from TRBV29-1 and TRBJ2-7, with 9 junctional bases fitting TRBD1. The CDR3 protein is CSVEVAYPPGQGLYEQYF. The DNA sequence reads TGCAGCGTTGAAGTTGCCTATCCTCCGGGACAGGGTTTATACGAGCAGTACTTC.